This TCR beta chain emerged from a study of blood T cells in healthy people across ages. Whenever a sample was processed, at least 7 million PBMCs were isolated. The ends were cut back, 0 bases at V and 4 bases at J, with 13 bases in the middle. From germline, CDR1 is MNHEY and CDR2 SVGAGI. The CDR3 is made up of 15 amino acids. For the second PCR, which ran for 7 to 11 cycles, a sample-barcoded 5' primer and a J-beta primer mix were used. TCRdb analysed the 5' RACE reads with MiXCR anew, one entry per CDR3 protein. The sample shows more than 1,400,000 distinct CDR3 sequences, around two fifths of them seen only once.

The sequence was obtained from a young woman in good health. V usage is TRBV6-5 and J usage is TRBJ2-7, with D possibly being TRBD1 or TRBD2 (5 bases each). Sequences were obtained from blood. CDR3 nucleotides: TGTGCCAGCAGTTACTCTGGGACGCACCCTTACGAGCAGTACTTC. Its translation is CASSYSGTHPYEQYF.